This TCR beta chain was captured by sequencing in a study of T cells after yellow fever vaccination. Study-level information: The fractions with low cell numbers were processed using SMART-Seq v4 Ultra Low Input. Study outcomes and limitations: Reappearance after the booster was seen for most primary-vaccination clones, at 96% CD4 and 88% CD8. Although most clonotypes did not, a small share appeared in both CD4 and CD8 compartments.

5'RACE template switching added a universal primer site and UMIs to TCR cDNA. TCRdb called the 5' RACE reads again in MiXCR, with one record for every CDR3 protein. The sample comprises more than 95,000 distinct CDR3 sequences, roughly 9% of which are singletons, and almost 40% rests with the top ten. V lost 7 bases to trimming and J lost 1 base; unmatched junction nucleotides: 9. The CDR3 runs to 15 residues. The germline CDR1 and CDR2 sequences are SQVTM and ANQGSEA. In this sample, this clonotype turned up a few times. The antigen is not known. Sequencing used CD8+ T cells sorted from PBMCs, obtained on the day of the yellow fever booster vaccination. The source of this sequence is a man aged 18 to 30 who received the YFV17D yellow fever vaccine. The gene calls are TRBV29-1 and TRBJ1-2, with 10 bases matching TRBD1. CDR3 DNA sequence: TGCAGCGCCCCGGGACAGGGGTCGGATAACTATGGCTACACCTTC. This sequence encodes CSAPGQGSDNYGYTF. The full variable domain, with the rest looked up from reference TRBV29-1 and TRBJ1-2, is SAVISQKPSRDICQRGTSLTIQCQVDSQVTMMFWYRQQPGQSLTLIATANQGSEATYESGFVIDKFPISRPNLTFSTLTVSNMSPEDSSIYLCSAPGQGSDNYGYTFGSGTRLTVV.